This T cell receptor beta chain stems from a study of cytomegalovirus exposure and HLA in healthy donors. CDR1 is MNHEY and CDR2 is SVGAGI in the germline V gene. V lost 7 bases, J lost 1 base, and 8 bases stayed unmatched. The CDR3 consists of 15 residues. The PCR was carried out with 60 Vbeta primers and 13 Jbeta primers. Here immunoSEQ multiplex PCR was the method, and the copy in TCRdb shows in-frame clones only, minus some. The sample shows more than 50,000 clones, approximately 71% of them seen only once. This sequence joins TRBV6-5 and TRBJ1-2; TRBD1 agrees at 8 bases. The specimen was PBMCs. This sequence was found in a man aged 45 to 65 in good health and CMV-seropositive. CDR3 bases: TGTGCCAGCAATCGGGACAGGTTTCGTAACTATGGCTACACCTTC. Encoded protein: CASNRDRFRNYGYTF.